This T cell receptor beta chain is drawn from a study of T cells in Graves' hyperthyroidism and ophthalmopathy. The germline V gene has CDR1 LNHDA and CDR2 SQIVND (reference sequence). The CDR3 has 18 residues. The V segment lost 4 bases and the J segment 8 bases; nucleotides outside the gene matches: 18. Of note for this clonotype: A much larger clone differs from this one at a single base, so this may be a read error.

Amplified TCR beta CDR3 regions came from RNA transcripts. TCR CDR3 regions were first amplified by RT-PCR with HTBI primers. TCRdb re-derived calls from the multiplex PCR reads in MiXCR, one entry per CDR3 protein. Of 96,000 or so distinct CDR3 sequences in the sample, roughly 49% are singletons; the top ten hold around 30%. An absence of ophthalmopathy progression within 18 months meant stable Graves' hyperthyroidism. Lactation, pregnancy, other autoimmune disease or uncontrolled infection excluded patients. Every diagnosis used clinical symptoms, serum thyroxine and TRAb, thyroid ultrasound and orbital computed tomography.

What was sequenced was blood. This rearrangement joins TRBV19 to TRBJ2-2; 8 bases are shared with TRBD1. The receptor comes from a woman aged 40 to 50 with Graves' hyperthyroidism. This CDR3 is CASSTPPGGRGLVGELFF. The DNA for the CDR3 is TGTGCCAGTAGTACTCCACCCGGGGGCAGGGGGCTCGTAGGGGAGCTGTTTTTT.